This T cell receptor (beta chain) stems from a study of T cell responses to AZD1222 COVID-19 vaccine. On this clone itself: What it binds is not known.

Clones were sequenced by immunoSEQ multiplex PCR, and TCRdb holds only the in-frame ones, with some missing. This table has 95,000 to 130,000 clones, just over 85% appearing once. Study-wide results and caveats: Close to half of spike-specific TCRs reportedly recognize unmutated variant regions. There were repertoire samples only from the period after the peak T cell response.

CDR3 length equals 11 residues. The V and J ends lost 7 bases and 7 bases respectively, with 11 bases between them. CDR1 is SNHLY, CDR2 FYNNEI, per germline. The TCR sequence derives from an adult in good health. The input for sequencing was peripheral blood, taken on day 0 of AZD1222 vaccination. The chain links TRBV2 to TRBJ2-7; possibly TRBD2 for D (6 bases). The CDR3 sequence is CASKGLAEQYF. The DNA for the CDR3 is TGTGCCAGCAAGGGCCTAGCGGAGCAGTACTTC. Drawing the rest from reference TRBV2 and TRBJ2-7, the complete variable domain is EPEVTQTPSHQVTQMGQEVILRCVPISNHLYFYWYRQILGQKVEFLVSFYNNEISEKSEIFDDQFSVERPDGSNFTLKIRSTKLEDSAMYFCASKGLAEQYFGPGTRLTVT.